A single sample is the source of the 7 T cell receptor beta chains below, sequenced in a study of T-cell memory formation after mild COVID-19. TCRdb re-called the 5' RACE reads through MiXCR, storing one row per CDR3 protein. The table lists more than 150,000 distinct CDR3 sequences, around 10% of them singletons. The specimen sequenced was PBMCs or a T cell subset sorted from them (not recorded which). The receptors originated from a man aged 18 to 29 who had mild COVID-19 (a few samples of this study predate the infection). Cell type and time point are not known.

The CDR3 here is CSSKRGTEAFF. The CDR3 region has the DNA TGCAGCTCCAAGCGGGGCACTGAAGCTTTCTTT. This chain connects TRBV29-1 to TRBJ1-1; no definite D call. The CDR3 consists of 11 residues. Germline V gene sequence: CDR1 SQVTM, CDR2 ANQGSEA. Trimming cost V 8 bases and J 4 bases, with 11 bases left between them.

This clonotype was seen repeatedly, ten times or more. V usage is TRBV12-3 or TRBV12-4 and J usage is TRBJ2-7; D unresolved. The CDR3 runs 13 residues. The germline V and J ends were trimmed by 5 bases and 1 base, with 9 bases remaining between them. The CDR3 DNA follows: TGTGCCAGCAGTCAGCGCGGTTCCTACGAGCAGTACTTC. Translating it yields CASSQRGSYEQYF.

The chain carries TRBV20-1 and TRBJ1-2; D is undetermined. Germline V CDR1 and CDR2: DFQATT, SNEGSKA (reference sequence). Trimming removed 3 bases from V and 6 bases from J, with 11 bases in between. The CDR3 consists of 12 residues. CDR3 in DNA: TGCAGTGCTAGGCACTGGCAGCATGGCTACACCTTC. Protein product: CSARHWQHGYTF.

This clonotype was counted only a few times. The chain uses TRBV4-3 and TRBJ2-1, with a weak D call TRBD1 (6 bases). The V end lost 6 bases, the J end lost 7 bases, and 16 bases lay between the germline ends. Germline V gene lookup returns CDR1 LGHNA and CDR2 YSLEER. The CDR3 contains 14 residues. This CDR3 is CASSKQGLYNEQFF. The CDR3 bases are TGCGCCAGCAGTAAACAGGGATTATATAATGAGCAGTTCTTC.

The rearrangement uses TRBV6-5 and TRBJ1-1; no clear D. Per the germline V gene, CDR1 is MNHEY and CDR2 is SVGAGI. This CDR3 comprises 14 residues. Between the trimmed V and J ends, which lost 2 bases and 4 bases, there was a span of 11 bases. The CDR3 spells CASSYADWGTEAFF. Here the CDR3 DNA reads TGTGCCAGCAGTTACGCCGATTGGGGCACTGAAGCTTTCTTT.

The rearrangement links TRBV2 to TRBJ2-2; 8 nucleotides line up with TRBD1. The CDR3 extends over 14 amino acids. CDR1 and CDR2 from the germline V gene are SNHLY and FYNNEI. V lost 7 bases and J lost 6; bases outside the gene matches: 7. This CDR3 reads CASKGQGASGELFF. CDR3 nucleotides: TGTGCCAGCAAGGGTCAGGGGGCCTCCGGGGAGCTGTTTTTT.

In this sample, this clonotype turned up a few times. CDR3 protein: CASSKSGGGWTGELFF. Here the CDR3 DNA reads TGTGCCAGCAGCAAGAGTGGAGGGGGATGGACCGGGGAGCTGTTTTTT. This chain connects TRBV7-2 to TRBJ2-2; the D gene could be TRBD1 or TRBD2 (6 bases each). The CDR3 is made up of 16 amino acids. Germline CDR1 and CDR2: SGHTA and FQGNSA. Trimming removed 5 bases at V and 5 bases at J, with 18 bases between.